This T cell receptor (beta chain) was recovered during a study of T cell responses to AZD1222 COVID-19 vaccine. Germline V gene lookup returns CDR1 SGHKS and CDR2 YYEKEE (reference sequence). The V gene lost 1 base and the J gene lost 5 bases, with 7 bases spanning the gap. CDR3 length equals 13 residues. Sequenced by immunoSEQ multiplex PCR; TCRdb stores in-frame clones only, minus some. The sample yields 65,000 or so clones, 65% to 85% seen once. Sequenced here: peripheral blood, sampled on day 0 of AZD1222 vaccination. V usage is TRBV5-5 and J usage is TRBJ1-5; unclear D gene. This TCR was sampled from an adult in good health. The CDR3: CASSLSPDQPQHF. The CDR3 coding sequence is TGTGCCAGCAGCTTGAGCCCCGATCAGCCCCAGCATTTT.